The 14 T cell receptor beta chains presented below share a single source sample, sequenced in a study of cytomegalovirus exposure and HLA in healthy donors. The PCR employed 60 Vbeta primers together with 13 Jbeta primers. TCRdb's table, derived via immunoSEQ multiplex PCR, lists solely in-frame clones and lacks some. The table lists under 250,000 clones, around 80% of them singletons, with 3.8% in the top ten. The specimen was PBMCs. The receptors were gathered from a male donor in good health and CMV-seronegative.

J is TRBJ1-4 and V is TRBV27, with 9 bases lining up with TRBD1. Trimming removed 6 bases from V and 8 bases from J; junction bases left unmatched: 16. CDR1 is MNHEY and CDR2 is SMNVEV in the germline V gene (reference sequence). The CDR3 consists of 17 residues. The CDR3 region has the DNA TGTGCCAGCAGGGTAACCGGGACAGGGTCGATTGGGGAAAAACTGTTTTTT. Translation: CASRVTGTGSIGEKLFF.

This clone was recorded once. The chain combines TRBV9 with TRBJ2-7; 9 bases line up with TRBD1. V shed 0 bases, J shed 1 base, and the junction held 8 bases outside the gene matches. Germline loops: CDR1 SGDLS, CDR2 YYNGEE. CDR3 size: 17 residues. CDR3 in DNA: TGTGCCAGCAGCGTAGACCCTGCGGGACAGGGATCCTACGAGCAGTACTTC. It codes for CASSVDPAGQGSYEQYF.

The gene calls are TRBV4-1 and TRBJ2-5; no clear D gene. Per the germline V gene, CDR1 is MGHRA and CDR2 is YSYEKL. This CDR3 region has 14 residues. V was shortened by 2 bases and J by 5 bases, with 12 bases between the two germline ends. CDR3 region: CASSQFPGRETQYF. The CDR3 DNA follows: TGCGCCAGCAGCCAATTTCCAGGAAGGGAGACCCAGTACTTC.

V usage is TRBV6-5 and J usage is TRBJ1-4; 9 bases line up with TRBD1. Trimming at V came to 5 bases and at J to 8 bases, leaving 9 bases not matched to a gene. The germline V gene encodes CDR1 MNHEY and CDR2 SVGAGI. The CDR3 length is 15 residues. The CDR3 DNA is TGTGCCAGCAGTGCCTCCGGGACAGGGACGGAAAAACTGTTTTTT. As protein: CASSASGTGTEKLFF.

The chain recombines TRBV28 with TRBJ2-7, with D maybe TRBD2 (5 bases). Trimming removed 3 bases at V and 4 bases at J, with 22 bases between. The CDR3 has 17 amino acids. CDR1 is MDHEN and CDR2 is SYDVKM in the germline V gene. The DNA of the CDR3 is TGTGCCAGCAGTTTCTACCCCAAGACCGTCTCGGGGTACGAGCAGTACTTC. This encodes CASSFYPKTVSGYEQYF.

The rearrangement uses TRBV6-4 and TRBJ2-7, with 7 bases that match TRBD1. J lost 4 bases, V lost 5 bases, and 8 bases had no gene match. Germline V lookup: CDR1 MRHNA, CDR2 SNTAGT. The CDR3 runs to 14 residues. The CDR3 DNA sequence: TGTGCCAGCAGTCCGGGACAGATTGCGTACGAGCAGTACTTC. Translating it yields CASSPGQIAYEQYF.

The rearrangement links TRBV7-9 to TRBJ2-1; TRBD2 matches at 14 bases. V dropped 8 bases and J dropped 7; count of bases not matched to a gene: 4. Germline CDR1 SEHNR, CDR2 FQNEAQ (reference sequence). This CDR3 is 14 amino acids long. The DNA for the CDR3 is TGTGCCAGCTCGGGACTAGCGGGAGTTAATGAGCAGTTCTTC. Its translation is CASSGLAGVNEQFF.

The J gene is TRBJ1-2, the V gene TRBV28; 7 nucleotides align to TRBD1. Germline V gene sequence: CDR1 MDHEN, CDR2 SYDVKM. This CDR3 is built from 14 residues. The junction had 10 bases not matched to a gene; V was cut back by 5 bases and J by 7 bases. CDR3 bases: TGTGCCAGCAGTCTGACAGGGATCTTAGGTGGCTACACCTTC. It codes for CASSLTGILGGYTF.

In its sample, this clone was seen a few times. Here the CDR3 DNA reads TGTGCCAGCAGCCCCGGCCAGGGGATGGGGGAAAAACTGTTTTTT. Translation: CASSPGQGMGEKLFF. The chain uses TRBV5-4 and TRBJ1-4; tentatively, D is TRBD1 (6 bases). The V end lost 4 bases, the J end lost 8 bases, and 18 bases lay between the germline ends. CDR1 and CDR2 from the germline V gene are SGHNT and YYREEE (reference sequence). The CDR3 loop spans 15 amino acids.

This sequence joins TRBV10-3 and TRBJ1-1; 7 bases match TRBD1. Germline CDR1 ENHRY, CDR2 SYGVKD. The CDR3 contains 13 residues. The J segment lost 0 bases and the V segment lost 6 bases, leaving 1 base of the junction unmatched. The CDR3 nucleotides are TGTGCCATCAGGACAGGGTTGAACACTGAAGCTTTCTTT. Its translation: CAIRTGLNTEAFF.

V and J are TRBV23-1 and TRBJ2-7; tentative D call: TRBD2 (5 bases). TRBV23-1 is placed among ORFs of uncertain function. V gave up 0 bases and J gave up 4 bases, with 7 bases separating them. CDR3 length: 13 residues. This chain's CDR3 is CASSQSDYYEQYF. The DNA of the CDR3 is TGCGCCAGCAGTCAATCAGACTATTACGAGCAGTACTTC.

Remarks on this clone: A read error may account for a junction end that differs from germline. The chain links TRBV7-9 to TRBJ1-2; possibly TRBD1 for D (6 bases). The CDR3 consists of 16 residues. Germline V CDR1 and CDR2: SEHNR, FQNEAQ (reference sequence). CDR3 nucleotides: TGTTCCAGCAGCTTGGCGGGGGGGCATTTATACTATGGCTACACCTTC. The encoded protein is CSSSLAGGHLYYGYTF.

The chain is built from TRBV11-1 and TRBJ2-1, with D possibly TRBD1 on 5 matching bases. This CDR3 has 15 residues. V dropped 5 bases and J dropped 2 bases, with 13 bases sitting between them. Germline loops: CDR1 SGHAT, CDR2 FQDESV (reference sequence). CDR3 DNA: TGTGCCAGCAGCCCAAGAGGCAGGGCCTACAATGAGCAGTTCTTC. Translating it yields CASSPRGRAYNEQFF.

The chain employs TRBV9 and TRBJ1-2; no clear D gene. With 0 bases removed from V and 8 bases from J, the gap between germline ends came to 11 bases. CDR1 is SGDLS, CDR2 YYNGEE, per germline. This CDR3 is built from 13 residues. The DNA for the CDR3 is TGTGCCAGCAGCGTAGATTCAGCGAGCGGCTACACCTTC. This gives the protein CASSVDSASGYTF.